A selection of T cell receptor beta chains follows, all from one sample in a study of T-cell reconstitution after alpha-beta-depleted transplantation in children. TCRdb recomputed calls from the PCR reads with MiXCR, one row per CDR3 protein. The sample holds about a million distinct CDR3 sequences, roughly 31% seen once. This specimen was PBMCs, mostly from graft donor cells, taken 360 days after TCRalphabeta/CD19-depleted stem cell transplant. The receptors here all came from a boy less than two years old who had a stem cell transplant for SCID, so the T cells may come from the graft donor. The CDR3 runs from the conserved cysteine through the conserved F or W. The D gene is left open where the match is weak. Clone size, where shown, is once, few, many, or a class for clones that have expanded.

v_gene	d_gene	j_gene	abundance	CDR3nt	CDR3aa
TRBV13	-	TRBJ2-1	-	TGTGCCAGCAGCGGCCCCTATCCGGCAGGGCTATGGGATGAGCAGTTCTTC	CASSGPYPAGLWDEQFF
TRBV4-1	TRBD1	TRBJ1-1	-	TGCGCCAGCAGCCAACGCCCACAGGGGATACAGCCTGAAGCTTTCTTT	CASSQRPQGIQPEAFF
TRBV19	-	TRBJ1-5	few	TGTGCCAGTAGTATATCTTTTTCGGCCAGCAGGAGCCAGCCCCAGCATTTT	CASSISFSASRSQPQHF
TRBV20-1	TRBD1	TRBJ2-7	-	TGCAGTGCGCAGACAGGGGGGCCAGAGCCCTACGAGCAGTACTTC	CSAQTGGPEPYEQYF
TRBV5-1	TRBD2	TRBJ2-5	-	TGCGCCAGCAGCTTGTTTGAGCGGGGGGGAGAAGAGACCCAGTACTTC	CASSLFERGGEETQYF
TRBV6-2/TRBV6-3	-	TRBJ1-6	-	TGTGCCAGCAGGTGGGACTCCTATAATTCACCCCTCCACTTT	CASRWDSYNSPLHF
TRBV6-1	-	TRBJ2-3	-	TGTGCCAGCGGCCATCGGGGTAGCACAGATACGCAGTATTTT	CASGHRGSTDTQYF
TRBV12-3/TRBV12-4	TRBD1	TRBJ2-3	few	TGCGCCACTATGCGACCGGGACAGGGGGCAACAGATACGCAGTATTTT	CATMRPGQGATDTQYF
TRBV10-3	-	TRBJ1-2	-	TGTGCCATCAGTGAGGGACAGCTCTGGAGCTATGGCTACACCTTC	CAISEGQLWSYGYTF
TRBV12-3/TRBV12-4	-	TRBJ2-1	few	TGTGCCAGCAGTCGGGACGAGGGGTTTAATGAGCAGTTCTTC	CASSRDEGFNEQFF
TRBV2	-	TRBJ2-7	-	TGTGCCAGCAAAGGGAATTACGGCTCCTACGAGCAGTACTTC	CASKGNYGSYEQYF
TRBV28	-	TRBJ1-4	-	TGTGCCAGCAGCCCCCCGGGACGGAGAAATGAAAAACTGTTTTTT	CASSPPGRRNEKLFF
TRBV4-1	-	TRBJ2-2	-	TGCGCCAGCAGACCAAGGGACACCCCTGGGACCGGGGAGCTGTTTTTT	CASRPRDTPGTGELFF
TRBV5-1	TRBD2	TRBJ2-1	few	TGCGCCAGCAGCCCTAACCGGGGGGTCAACAATGAGCAGTTCTTC	CASSPNRGVNNEQFF
TRBV5-5	-	TRBJ2-5	few	TGTGCCAGCAGCTTGGGTCACGGGGGTGTGGTAGAGACCCAGTACTTC	CASSLGHGGVVETQYF
TRBV20-1	-	TRBJ2-5	few	TGCAGTGCTAGAATAGGGGGTGGACAAGAGACCCAGTACTTC	CSARIGGGQETQYF
TRBV19	TRBD1	TRBJ2-2	once	TGTGCCAGTAGTAGATTAGGACAGGCGAACACCGGGGAGCTGTTTTTT	CASSRLGQANTGELFF
TRBV12-3/TRBV12-4	-	TRBJ2-1	-	TGTGCCAGCAGTTACGAGTACCGTCAGTTCTTC	CASSYEYRQFF
TRBV6-5	TRBD1	TRBJ1-1	-	TGTGCCAGCAGTTACTCGGGGACAGTGAACACTGAAGCTTTCTTT	CASSYSGTVNTEAFF
TRBV11-3	TRBD2	TRBJ2-1	few	TGTGCCAGCAGCTTAGGGACTAGCCCTCAGGCGCGACAATGGGCGTACTCTTGGGAGCAGTTCTTC	CASSLGTSPQARQWAYSWEQFF
TRBV7-7	TRBD1	TRBJ2-5	few	TGTGCCAGCAGCTTCGGACCGGGACAGGGGAAAGAGACCCAGTACTTC	CASSFGPGQGKETQYF
TRBV20-1	-	TRBJ2-3	few	TGCAGTGCTGGGGCCCAGGTATCTACAGATACGCAGTATTTT	CSAGAQVSTDTQYF
TRBV5-1	-	TRBJ2-7	-	TGCGCCAGCAGCTTGGATTGGACAGACTCCTACGAGCAGTACTTC	CASSLDWTDSYEQYF
TRBV4-2	TRBD2	TRBJ2-1	many	TGTGCCAGCAGCCCTAAACATAAGCTAGCGGGGGTCACATACAATGAGCAGTTCTTC	CASSPKHKLAGVTYNEQFF
TRBV5-1	TRBD1	TRBJ2-1	few	TGCGCCAGTTGGGACAGCAATGAGCAGTTCTTC	CASWDSNEQFF
TRBV7-6	-	TRBJ2-2	few	TGTGCCAGCAGCTTTGTTAGACCGAGACAGGCAGCCGGGGAGCTGTTTTTT	CASSFVRPRQAAGELFF
TRBV20-1	-	TRBJ1-1	-	TGCAGTGCGTCCCAAAATGGGGGACCTTACCTCGAAGCTTTCTTT	CSASQNGGPYLEAFF
TRBV24-1	TRBD2	TRBJ2-1	-	TGTGCCACCAGTGATCAAAGGACTAGCGGGGGGGCAGGGCCGCAGTTCTTC	CATSDQRTSGGAGPQFF
TRBV11-2	TRBD2	TRBJ2-3	once	TGTGCCAGCACCGACGACCCTAGCGGGGGTATCACAGATACGCAGTATTTT	CASTDDPSGGITDTQYF
TRBV9	-	TRBJ2-5	-	TGTGCCAGCAGCGTAGGTGTTTGGGGACGCTCAGAGACCCAGTACTTC	CASSVGVWGRSETQYF
TRBV12-3/TRBV12-4	TRBD2	TRBJ2-5	-	TGTGCCAGCAGTTCCGGGGGGACGGGAGAGACCCAGTACTTC	CASSSGGTGETQYF
TRBV20-1	TRBD1	TRBJ2-1	few	TGCAGTGCGGGTCGACAGGGGAATGAGCAGTTCTTC	CSAGRQGNEQFF
TRBV5-1	-	TRBJ2-3	-	TGCGCCAGCAGCCCCGATAAGCCTCGTCCAGATACGCAGTATTTT	CASSPDKPRPDTQYF
TRBV7-2	TRBD2	TRBJ2-3	-	TGTGCCAGCAGCCCGCGTAGCGGGATGATCACAGATACGCAGTATTTT	CASSPRSGMITDTQYF
TRBV5-1	TRBD1	TRBJ2-2	-	TGCGCCAGCAGCCCTAACCTAGACAGGGGGCTGTGGACCGGGGAGCTGTTTTTT	CASSPNLDRGLWTGELFF
TRBV5-6	-	TRBJ2-2	-	TGTGCCAGCAGCTTCCGAGGGATTCGGGGCACCGGGGAGCTGTTTTTT	CASSFRGIRGTGELFF
TRBV2	TRBD2	TRBJ2-1	few	TGTGCCAGCATGGTAGCGGGGGGGTCCTACAATGAGCAGTTCTTC	CASMVAGGSYNEQFF
TRBV12-5	TRBD1	TRBJ2-1	-	TGTGCTAGTGGTTTGGTAAGGGGGCGCCCGAATTTCCATGAGCAGTTCTTC	CASGLVRGRPNFHEQFF
TRBV15	TRBD1	TRBJ2-7	-	TGTGCCACCAGCACCGGACAGGGGGCGGCCGAGCAGTATTTC	CATSTGQGAAEQYF
TRBV29-1	-	TRBJ2-1	-	TGCAGCGTTGTAGATCGGGCGGGGTTCTTATACAATGAGCAGTTCTTC	CSVVDRAGFLYNEQFF
TRBV7-8	-	TRBJ2-1	many	TGTGCCAGCAGCTTAGCAAGGAGGAACAGGAATATCTACAATGAGCAGTTCTTC	CASSLARRNRNIYNEQFF
TRBV6-5	TRBD1	TRBJ1-1	few	TGTGCCAGCAGTTACGGCATTCAGGGGGCCACTGAAGCTTTCTTT	CASSYGIQGATEAFF
TRBV12-3/TRBV12-4	-	TRBJ2-7	many	TGTGCCAGCAGCCCTAAAAGAGTTGGCGAGCAGTACTTC	CASSPKRVGEQYF
TRBV9	-	TRBJ2-1	few	TGTGCCAGCAGCGTCTGGGGGGCTGCCCCCAATGAGCAGTTCTTC	CASSVWGAAPNEQFF
TRBV29-1	-	TRBJ2-1	-	TGCAGCGTTGATCGTGGCTATTCCGACAATGAGCAGTTCTTC	CSVDRGYSDNEQFF
TRBV11-2	TRBD2	TRBJ2-3	-	TGTGCCAGCAGGAACAGCGGGGGTCGCACAGATACGCAGTATTTT	CASRNSGGRTDTQYF
TRBV7-9	-	TRBJ2-1	-	TGTGCCAGCAGCTTAAAAGCCGGGTCCTACAATGAGCAGTTCTTC	CASSLKAGSYNEQFF
TRBV12-3/TRBV12-4	-	TRBJ2-5	-	TGTGCCAGCAGTCCCTATAGCGACCAAGAGACCCAGTACTTC	CASSPYSDQETQYF
TRBV24-1	-	TRBJ2-3	-	TGTGCCACCAGTGACAAGACTAGGCCCACAGATACGCAGTATTTT	CATSDKTRPTDTQYF
TRBV5-1	-	TRBJ2-1	few	TGCGCCAGCAGCCCCGGACGATGGGGACCAGATGAGCAGTTCTTC	CASSPGRWGPDEQFF
TRBV29-1	TRBD1	TRBJ2-1	few	TGCAGCGTTGAACTAGGAACAGGGGGCAATGAGCAGTTCTTC	CSVELGTGGNEQFF
TRBV15	-	TRBJ1-1	-	TGTGCCACCAGCAGAGATTGGGGGGTGGGGGACACTGAAGCTTTCTTT	CATSRDWGVGDTEAFF
TRBV4-1	TRBD1	TRBJ2-1	few	TGCGCCAGCAGCCAAGTACGACAGGGGAATGAGCAGTTCTTC	CASSQVRQGNEQFF
TRBV18	-	TRBJ1-3	-	TGTGCCAGCTCACCAGGGGGAAACTCTGGAAACACCATATATTTT	CASSPGGNSGNTIYF
TRBV7-2	-	TRBJ2-7	-	TGTGCCAGCAGCCCTGGAGGGTTACACTACGAGCAGTACTTC	CASSPGGLHYEQYF